This T cell receptor beta chain emerged from a study of T cells after yellow fever vaccination. TCRdb re-called the 5' RACE reads through MiXCR, storing one row per CDR3 protein. In the table there are tens of thousands of distinct CDR3 sequences, around 7% of which are singletons. The CDR3 runs to 15 residues. Germline-derived CDR1 and CDR2 are SNHLY and FYNNEI. Losses at the gene ends were 6 bases for V and 2 bases for J; bases not matched to a gene: 8. The TCR originated in a man younger than 30 who received the YFV17D yellow fever vaccine. Specimen: CD8+ T cells sorted from PBMCs, collected less than 16 days after the first yellow fever vaccination. The rearrangement uses TRBV2 and TRBJ2-3; 7 bases map to TRBD2. The CDR3, as DNA: TGTGCCAGCAGACAGCGGGGTTCTCCCACAGATACGCAGTATTTT. It codes for CASRQRGSPTDTQYF.